This T cell receptor beta chain appears in the sequencing data of a study of shared T cell receptors in the human thymus. Repertoires were generated with immunoSEQ multiplex PCR, while TCRdb's copy carries only in-frame clones and drops some. This sample has some 660,000 clones, with approximately 89% found just once. In this sample, this clone turned up once. Germline V gene lookup returns CDR1 SGHDT and CDR2 YYEEEE. The J segment lost 8 bases and the V segment lost 4 bases, leaving 20 bases of the junction unmatched. CDR3 size: 18 residues. Another study also made use of these data, one on human thymus T cells.

Sequenced sample: thymocytes. The genes are TRBV5-6 and TRBJ2-3; 9 bases line up with TRBD1. This sequence originates from a boy under two years old with a congenital heart defect. In DNA, the CDR3 is TGTGCCAGCAGCCCCGGCGGGCGGACAGGGGATAATTCATGTACGCAGTATTTT. Amino acids: CASSPGGRTGDNSCTQYF.